This record looks at one TCR beta chain sequence and its context. This record comes from a study of blood T cell repertoires in COVID-19. Study context: Specimens from acute and convalescent COVID-19 originated in the United States, Italy and Spain.

CDR1 is SGHRS and CDR2 is YFSETQ in the germline V gene. The length of the CDR3 is 15 residues. V shed 4 bases and J 1 base; nucleotides not matched to a gene: 5. In the original processing: Nucleated cell number was recorded as an estimate derived from reference gene primer amplification. Measured with immunoSEQ multiplex PCR; TCRdb has only the in-frame clones, and not every one. For V, J and clone size, that table is used; D and trimming come from the DNA. The sample shows roughly 70,000 clones, under 90% of them seen only once. The sequencing input was peripheral blood. The chain has TRBV5-1 and TRBJ1-1; 9 nucleotides align to TRBD1. This clonotype originated in a woman between 55 and 75 years old with acute or convalescent COVID-19. Here the CDR3 DNA reads TGCGCCAGCAGCCTGTGGGGACAGGGGAACACTGAAGCTTTCTTT. Translating gives CASSLWGQGNTEAFF.